The subject of this entry is one T cell receptor beta chain. This clone was detected only once. The specificity of this receptor is unknown. Within one base of it there is no much larger clone, and no base qualities were kept. TCRbeta CDR3 regions were amplified from genomic DNA using the immunoSEQ Assay, a bias-controlled multiplex PCR. In the original analysis: The number of nucleated cells in each sample was estimated from the amplification of reference gene primers within the assay. Sequence reads were collapsed and filtered to measure the absolute abundance of every unique TCRbeta CDR3 rearrangement. For each sample, productive Simpson clonality was calculated by taking the square root of Simpson's diversity index across productive rearrangements. TCRdb carries this immuneACCESS record with in-frame sequences only. Its versions omit some clonotypes, under half of them owing to an unresolved V gene in the studies checked, with the rest unexplained. That table is the source of V, J and clone size, and D and trimming were worked out from the DNA. For this sample there are 450,000 to 500,000 clones; around nine tenths appear just once. Roughly 8.5% of the sample comes from the top ten.

Clipping removes 5 bases from V and 4 bases from J, with 7 as the unmatched junction base count. CDR1 and CDR2 are drawn from the germline V gene (reference sequence): LNHDA, SQIVND. Including the terminal cysteine and phenylalanine, the CDR3 comprises 14 residues. CDR3 DNA only is kept here, 42 bases in frame from base 1. The source of the sample is a study of blood T cell repertoires in COVID-19 (dated by TCRdb to between 2020 and 2021). Background on the whole study: The collaborator samples originated in the United States, Italy and Spain and spanned the acute and convalescent phases of COVID-19. Samples came from the ongoing ImmuneRACE study (first 160 participants) plus 1,254 subjects from 6 global collaborators. Deeply sampled blood TCRbeta repertoires from subjects exposed to, actively infected with, or recovered from COVID-19 were included in the dataset. The repertoires were released in a freely available public database intended as a resource for research on the immune response to SARS-CoV-2. The prospective study material was composed of cDNA or gDNA derived from T cells, B-cell-depleted T cells, or PBMCs. Where available, HLA class I and class II types were obtained from metadata supplied by the sample provider rather than from assay-based typing. The sample metadata nearly always contained a de-identified subject ID, COVID-19 status, age in years and sex. The research as a whole found: Clinical and demographic metadata were provided uncurated, with the amount varying by source and participant.

In the prospective study, participants were about 18 to 95 years old, resided in about 25 geographic areas of the United States, and were enrolled through a virtual design. Cohort assignment in the prospective study relied on participant-reported clinical history from a screening survey and a study questionnaire. Recovered participants in ImmuneRACE Cohort 3 were defined by two consecutive negative NP/OP PCR tests, clearance by a healthcare professional, or resolution of symptoms. Mobile phlebotomists in the prospective study collected whole blood, serum and a nasopharyngeal or oropharyngeal swab from every participant. Additional blood draws and questionnaires over an approximately 2-month period could optionally be provided by prospective study participants. Before DNA extraction, blood samples from the prospective study were shipped at room temperature or frozen.

The sequenced sample was PBMCs or T cells enriched from blood (not recorded which). The chain links TRBV19 with TRBJ1-1; a stretch of 7 junction bases matches TRBD1. This clonotype was sampled from a woman between 55 and 75 years old who had recovered from COVID-19. The nucleotide sequence is TGTGCCAGTAGTCCGGACAGGTGGGTCACTGAAGCTTTCTTT. This yields the protein CASSPDRWVTEAFF.